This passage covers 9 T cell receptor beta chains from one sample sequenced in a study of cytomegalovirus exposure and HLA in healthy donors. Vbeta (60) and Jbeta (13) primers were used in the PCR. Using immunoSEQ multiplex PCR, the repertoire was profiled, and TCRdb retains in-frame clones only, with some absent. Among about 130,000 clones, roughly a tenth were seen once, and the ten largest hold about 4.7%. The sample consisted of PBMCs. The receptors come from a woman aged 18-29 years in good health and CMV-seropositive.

CDR3 DNA sequence: TGTGCCAGCAGTGAAGCGCACCAGCGGGAAGAAACGCAGTATTTT. Protein product: CASSEAHQREETQYF. The rearrangement joins TRBV6-1 to TRBJ2-3; 7 positions agree with TRBD2. The trim removed 0 bases at V and 9 bases at J, leaving 9 bases unmatched. CDR3 length equals 15 residues. CDR1 and CDR2 (germline): MNHNS, SASEGT.

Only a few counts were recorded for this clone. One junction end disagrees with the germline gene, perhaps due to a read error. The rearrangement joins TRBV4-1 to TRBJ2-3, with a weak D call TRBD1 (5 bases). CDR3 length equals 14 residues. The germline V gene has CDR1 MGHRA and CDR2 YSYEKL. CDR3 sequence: CASNQEDNTDTQYF. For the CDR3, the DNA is TGCGCCAGCAACCAAGAGGACAACACAGATACGCAGTATTTT.

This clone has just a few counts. The CDR3 reads CASSRKGRVAGRDTQYF. CDR3 coding DNA: TGTGCCAGCAGCCGGAAGGGAAGAGTAGCGGGAAGGGATACGCAGTATTTT. The chain recombines TRBV13 with TRBJ2-3, with 8 bases identical to TRBD2. CDR3 length equals 17 residues. V was clipped by 5 bases and J by 6 bases; unmatched bases: 16. Germline CDR1 is PRHDT and CDR2 is FYEKMQ (reference sequence).

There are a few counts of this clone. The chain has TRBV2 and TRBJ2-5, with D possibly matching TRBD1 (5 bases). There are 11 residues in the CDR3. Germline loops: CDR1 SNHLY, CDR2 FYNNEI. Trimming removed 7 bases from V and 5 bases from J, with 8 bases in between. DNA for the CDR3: TGTGCCAGCATCAGGGTCGAGACCCAGTACTTC. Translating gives CASIRVETQYF.

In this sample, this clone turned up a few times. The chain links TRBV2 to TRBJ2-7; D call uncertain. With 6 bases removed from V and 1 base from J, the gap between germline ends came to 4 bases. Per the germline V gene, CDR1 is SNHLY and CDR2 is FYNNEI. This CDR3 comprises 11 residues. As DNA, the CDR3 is TGTGCCAGCAGAACATCCTACGAGCAGTACTTC. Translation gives CASRTSYEQYF.

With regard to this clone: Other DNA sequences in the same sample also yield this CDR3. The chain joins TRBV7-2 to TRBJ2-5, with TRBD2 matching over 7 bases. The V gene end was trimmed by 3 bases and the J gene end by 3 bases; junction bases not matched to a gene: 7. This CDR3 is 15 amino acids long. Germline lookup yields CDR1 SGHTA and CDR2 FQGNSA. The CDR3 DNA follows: TGTGCCAGCAGCTTGTCCCGCGGGAGAGAAGAGACCCAGTACTTC. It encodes CASSLSRGREETQYF.

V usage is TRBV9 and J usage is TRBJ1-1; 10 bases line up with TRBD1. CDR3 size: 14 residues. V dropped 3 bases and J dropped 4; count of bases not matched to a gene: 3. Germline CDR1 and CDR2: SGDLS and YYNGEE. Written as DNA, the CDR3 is TGTGCCAGCAGCGCCCGACAGGGGGCCACTGAAGCTTTCTTT. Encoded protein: CASSARQGATEAFF.

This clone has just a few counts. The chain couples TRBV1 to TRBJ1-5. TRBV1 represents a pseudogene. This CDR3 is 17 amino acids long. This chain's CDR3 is CTSSPSGGRGPVQPQHF. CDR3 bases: TGCACCAGCAGCCCCTCGGGGGGGAGGGGGCCAGTTCAGCCCCAGCATTTT.

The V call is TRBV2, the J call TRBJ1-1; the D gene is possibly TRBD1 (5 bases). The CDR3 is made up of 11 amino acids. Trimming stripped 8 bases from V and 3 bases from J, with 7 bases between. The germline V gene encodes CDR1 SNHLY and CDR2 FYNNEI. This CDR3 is CASLGDTEAFF. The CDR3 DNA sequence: TGTGCCAGCTTAGGGGACACTGAAGCTTTCTTT.